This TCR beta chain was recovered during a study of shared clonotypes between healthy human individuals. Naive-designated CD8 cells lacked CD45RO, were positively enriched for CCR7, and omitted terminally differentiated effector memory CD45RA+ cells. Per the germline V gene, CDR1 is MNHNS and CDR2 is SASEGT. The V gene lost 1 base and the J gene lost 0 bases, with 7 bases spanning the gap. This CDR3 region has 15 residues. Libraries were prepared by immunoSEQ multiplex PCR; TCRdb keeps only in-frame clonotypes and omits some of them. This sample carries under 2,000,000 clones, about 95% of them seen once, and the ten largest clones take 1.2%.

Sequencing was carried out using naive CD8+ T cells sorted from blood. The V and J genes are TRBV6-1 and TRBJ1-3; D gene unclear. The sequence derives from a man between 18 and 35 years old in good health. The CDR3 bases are TGTGCCAGCAGTGAAGGCTGGTCCTCTGGAAACACCATATATTTT. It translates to CASSEGWSSGNTIYF.